This T cell receptor (beta chain) was obtained from a study of CXCR3-negative and CXCR3-positive naive CD8 T cells. Regarding the study as a whole: The study found more hydrophobic TRB CDR3s in CXCR3-positive naive cells than in CXCR3-negative naive cells.

Libraries were UMI-labeled 5' RACE TRB cDNA. TCRdb re-called the 5' RACE reads and catalogs CDR3 proteins one per entry, DNA excluded. The record lists tens of thousands of distinct CDR3 sequences, of which the ten most abundant hold around 5%. The CDR3 loop spans 16 amino acids. Germline loops: CDR1 MNHEY, CDR2 SMNVEV (reference sequence). Turning to this clonotype: Its target is not known.

The source material was naive CXCR3+ CD8+ T cells from blood. Subset described: CD45RO-CCR7+CD27+CD95- naive CD8+ T cells expressing CXCR3 (TNR3+). The clonotype was recovered from a human donor in good health. Some clones in this sample may be carry-over from other donors' samples. The J gene is TRBJ2-1, the V gene TRBV27; the D gene TCRdb calls, TRBD2, cannot be checked with no DNA. CDR3 amino acids: CASRESAGTRFGEQFF.